One sample yielded the 18 T cell receptor beta chains listed below, sequenced in a study of shared clonotypes between healthy human individuals. The repertoire was sequenced with immunoSEQ multiplex PCR; TCRdb's copy has only in-frame clones and lacks some. Seen here are about 520,000 clones, 90% to 97% observed once, and the top ten hold 0.05% to 0.08%. Specimen: naive CD4+ T cells sorted from blood. As to subset: CD45RA+ positively selected. These receptors all stem from a woman under 40 in good health.

The chain has TRBV28 and TRBJ2-3; unclear D gene. CDR3 length: 13 residues. Looked up from germline, CDR1 is MDHEN and CDR2 is SYDVKM. Trimming stripped 1 base from V and 5 bases from J, with 7 bases between. The CDR3 is CASSLSYVDTQYF. The CDR3 nucleotides read TGTGCCAGCAGTTTATCCTACGTAGATACGCAGTATTTT. The whole variable domain, filled in from reference TRBV28 and TRBJ2-3, reads DVKVTQSSRYLVKRTGEKVFLECVQDMDHENMFWYRQDPGLGLRLIYFSYDVKMKEKGDIPEGYSVSREKKERFSLILESASTNQTSMYLCASSLSYVDTQYFGPGTRLTVL.

The chain links TRBV28 to TRBJ2-1; either TRBD1 or TRBD2 may fit D (5 bases each). Germline CDR1 is MDHEN and CDR2 is SYDVKM. The length of the CDR3 is 16 residues. The V end lost 3 bases, the J end lost 1 base, and 13 bases lay between the germline ends. The CDR3 coding sequence is TGTGCCAGCAGTTTTTCCGGGGCTGCTTCCTACAATGAGCAGTTCTTC. This sequence encodes CASSFSGAASYNEQFF.

Here the CDR3 reads CASSFGTDLSPLHF. In nucleotides, the CDR3 is TGTGCCAGCAGCTTTGGGACAGACCTTTCACCCCTCCACTTT. V and J are TRBV7-9 and TRBJ1-6; the match to TRBD1 covers 7 bases. The V gene's germline CDR1 is SEHNR and CDR2 FQNEAQ (reference sequence). Trimming took 3 bases from V and 9 from J; bases not matched to a gene: 5. The CDR3 totals 14 residues.

The chain links TRBV9 to TRBJ2-7; D ambiguous. Trimming removed 0 bases from V and 2 bases from J, with 12 bases in between. This CDR3 spans 15 amino acids. Per the germline V gene, CDR1 is SGDLS and CDR2 is YYNGEE. The CDR3 reads CASSVGPGPTYEQYF. The CDR3 DNA reads TGTGCCAGCAGCGTAGGCCCCGGCCCTACCTACGAGCAGTACTTC.

As regards this clone: In the same sample, other DNA sequences code for this CDR3. This chain joins TRBV18 and TRBJ2-3; no firm D call. CDR1 is KGHSH, CDR2 LQKENI, per germline. Trimming pared 0 bases from V and 2 bases from J, leaving 6 bases between. The CDR3 consists of 14 residues. The CDR3 reads CASSPPVITDTQYF. The CDR3 bases are TGTGCCAGCTCACCACCGGTTATCACAGATACGCAGTATTTT.

This clone turned up a few times. The chain couples TRBV7-9 to TRBJ2-7; unclear D gene. V lost 10 bases and J 0 bases, leaving 7 bases between the germline ends. The germline gives CDR1 SEHNR, CDR2 FQNEAQ (reference sequence). The CDR3 length is 11 residues. The CDR3: CATRNSYEQYF. The CDR3 DNA reads as TGTGCCACCCGTAACTCCTACGAGCAGTACTTC. Filled out from reference TRBV7-9 and TRBJ2-7, the complete variable domain reads DTGVSQNPRHKITKRGQNVTFRCDPISEHNRLYWYRQTLGQGPEFLTYFQNEAQLEKSRLLSDRFSAERPKGSFSTLEIQRTEQGDSAMYLCATRNSYEQYFGPGTRLTVT.

The rearrangement joins TRBV27 to TRBJ2-7, with D perhaps matching TRBD1 (7 bases). The CDR3 length is 15 residues. Germline V gives CDR1 MNHEY, CDR2 SMNVEV (reference sequence). V was cut by 4 bases and J by 7 bases, with 20 bases left in between. CDR3 sequence: CASSSRAGGGGEQYF. The CDR3 DNA reads TGTGCCAGCAGTTCCCGCGCAGGGGGAGGAGGTGAGCAGTACTTC.

The chain employs TRBV28 and TRBJ2-2; D call uncertain. The germline V gene encodes CDR1 MDHEN and CDR2 SYDVKM. This CDR3 region has 15 residues. V lost 2 bases and J 0 bases, leaving 7 bases between the germline ends. The CDR3 nucleotides are TGTGCCAGCAGTTTACGGGTTCCGAACACCGGGGAGCTGTTTTTT. Protein product: CASSLRVPNTGELFF.

The chain combines TRBV19 with TRBJ2-1; TRBD1 agrees at 9 bases. This CDR3 is 15 amino acids long. Germline CDR1 and CDR2: LNHDA and SQIVND (reference sequence). The J segment lost 10 bases and the V segment lost 4 bases, leaving 11 bases of the junction unmatched. DNA of the CDR3: TGTGCCAGTAGTACCCCCGGGACAGGGTCCCGGGAGCAGTTCTTC. It translates to CASSTPGTGSREQFF. Based on the CDR3 plus reference TRBV19 and TRBJ2-1, the full variable domain is DGGITQSPKYLFRKEGQNVTLSCEQNLNHDAMYWYRQDPGQGLRLIYYSQIVNDFQKGDIAEGYSVSREKKESFPLTVTSAQKNPTAFYLCASSTPGTGSREQFFGPGTRLTVL.

This clone was detected once. This chain connects TRBV25-1 to TRBJ2-2; 11 bases align to TRBD1. With 4 bases clipped from V and 0 bases from J, the junction kept 1 base outside the gene matches. The germline V gene encodes CDR1 MGHDK and CDR2 SYGVNS. There are 16 residues in the CDR3. CDR3 coding DNA: TGTGCCAGCAGTGCGGGACAGGGGGCGAACACCGGGGAGCTGTTTTTT. Translated, it gives CASSAGQGANTGELFF.

The chain joins TRBV9 to TRBJ2-7; TRBD1 matches at 8 bases. J gave up 6 bases and V 4 bases, and 15 bases lay outside the gene matches. CDR1 SGDLS and CDR2 YYNGEE come from the germline V gene. The CDR3 is 16 residues long. In nucleotides, the CDR3 is TGTGCCAGCAGCCAATTCGGACAGGGTCCACCTCGCGAGCAGTACTTC. Translating gives CASSQFGQGPPREQYF.

The rearrangement joins TRBV7-7 to TRBJ2-1; 9 positions match TRBD2. The V gene's germline CDR1 is SSHAT and CDR2 FNYEAQ (reference sequence). The CDR3 contains 15 residues. Trimming removed 1 base from V and 3 bases from J; junction bases left unmatched: 1. CDR3 sequence (DNA): TGTGCCAGCAGCTTAGTAGCGGGAGTCTACAATGAGCAGTTCTTC. Translated, it gives CASSLVAGVYNEQFF.

The gene calls are TRBV5-4 and TRBJ2-3, with a tentative D call TRBD2 (5 bases). This CDR3 comprises 15 residues. Between the trimmed V and J ends, which lost 1 base and 1 base, there was a span of 10 bases. Germline-derived CDR1 and CDR2 are SGHNT and YYREEE (reference sequence). The CDR3 spells CASSLSGSRTDTQYF. The CDR3 nucleotides read TGTGCCAGCAGCTTGTCGGGATCCCGCACAGATACGCAGTATTTT.

The chain uses TRBV5-1 and TRBJ1-1; the D is unclear. The CDR3 length is 13 residues. Per germline, CDR1 SGHRS and CDR2 YFSETQ. Trimming cost V 4 bases and J 1 base, with 8 bases left between them. CDR3 in amino acids: CASSITRNTEAFF. The CDR3 DNA sequence: TGCGCCAGCAGCATTACACGGAACACTGAAGCTTTCTTT.

The chain is built from TRBV27 and TRBJ2-7; TRBD2 aligns across 7 bases. This CDR3 comprises 13 residues. Germline CDR1 and CDR2: MNHEY and SMNVEV (reference sequence). With V trimmed by 6 bases and J by 6 bases, 8 bases remained unmatched. Written as DNA, the CDR3 is TGTGCCAGCAGCCTCCAGGGCGGGGGCGAGCAGTACTTC. This gives the protein CASSLQGGGEQYF.

The V call is TRBV14, the J call TRBJ2-1; 9 bases are a match to TRBD1. Unmatched junction bases numbered 14, after V lost 4 bases and J lost 7 bases. This CDR3 region has 17 residues. Germline CDR1 is SGHDN and CDR2 is FVKESK. The CDR3 DNA is TGTGCCAGCAGCCCTCCCGGGACAGGGCCTCCGGAAAATGAGCAGTTCTTC. It encodes CASSPPGTGPPENEQFF.

V usage is TRBV5-1 and J usage is TRBJ1-5; TRBD1 is a possible D gene (5 bases). The CDR3 is 13 amino acids. Trimming removed 4 bases from V and 4 bases from J, with 9 bases in between. Germline V gene data show CDR1 as SGHRS and CDR2 as YFSETQ. The CDR3: CASSRDANQPQHF. Here the CDR3 DNA reads TGCGCCAGCAGCCGGGACGCAAATCAGCCCCAGCATTTT.

The V call is TRBV10-3, the J call TRBJ1-3; unclear D gene. Germline V gene data show CDR1 as ENHRY and CDR2 as SYGVKD. V dropped 3 bases and J dropped 0 bases, with 0 bases sitting between them. CDR3 length: 12 residues. CDR3 in amino acids: CAISDSGNTIYF. CDR3 nucleotide sequence: TGTGCCATCAGTGACTCTGGAAACACCATATATTTT.